The present T cell receptor beta chain was sequenced within a study of cytomegalovirus exposure and HLA in healthy donors (dated by TCRdb to 2016 to 2017). For the wider study: An earlier analysis of approximately 550 of the donors reported approximately 270 Gb of sequence data and 117 million unique TCR beta sequences from around 200 million T cells. Donor age, sex, ethnicity and CMV serostatus were compiled together with the repertoire data. Roughly 5 DR-DQ haplotypes were handled as single units for association and clustering, since linkage in the cohort was strong. Typing coverage differed by locus: A, B, C, DRB1 and DQB1 were typed in about 620-630 donors, DQA1 in about 510, DPA1 in 600 to 610, and DPB1 in 450 to 480. Genome-wide SNP genotypes for about 65% of the roughly 670 donors were used in a later genetic analysis, which treated that subset as a discovery cohort. On average, 235,054 unique TCR beta nucleotide sequences were sequenced per donor among a few hundred genotyped donors of the cohort, with roughly 18% of those sequences being non-productive. The T cell repertoires of 670 or so subjects were profiled by immunosequencing and related to cytomegalovirus serostatus. All discovery cohort repertoires had been generated using a single sequencing platform. A later analysis re-analyzed previously published TCR beta repertoires from 660 or so donors and added high-resolution HLA genotyping to study TCR occurrence patterns. Of the approximately 400 genotyped donors, approximately 83% fell in the genetic ancestry cluster associated with self-reported Caucasian donors. Besides the first cohort of under 700 subjects, a separate validation cohort made up of 120 or so different subjects was used. In the later analysis, no new phenotypic data were used to find candidate immune exposures; instead, reliance was placed on TCR beta sequences and their occurrence across donors. The study combined high-throughput TCR immunosequencing, statistical association of individual TCRs with disease status, and machine learning to predict cytomegalovirus infection status. The study aimed to test whether cataloging public T cell receptors could reveal signatures of past pathogen exposure. HLA typing included class I and class II loci at four-digit resolution. An early release that covered around 590 HLA-typed donors contained 250 to 350 gigabases of sequencing data and tens of millions of unique TCR sequences. To decide whether each TCR beta V gene segment behaved as functional or pseudogenic, an earlier analysis of approximately 590 of the donors relied on high-throughput TCR beta sequencing. Broad study findings and their caveats: Immune exposure information for the cohort was limited to CMV serostatus. According to the authors, the approach could potentially be generalized to other disease states and immunological phenotypes. The presence/absence analyses assumed that sequencing depth was roughly uniform across donors, and that assumption may not be true. The sequencing pipeline was judged likely to have produced a cluster of highly shared sequence variants as a technical artifact. A later analysis found that most CMV-associated TCR beta chains appeared HLA-restricted, with HLA associations seemingly driven largely by CMV exposure. Correlated functional status among segregating V segments might be attributable to linkage disequilibrium, but an unknown experimental factor could not be ruled out. While some public TCRs were present in many individuals, most TCR sequences turned up only very rarely across donors. Only TCR beta chains were sequenced in this cohort, and the absence of alpha or paired-chain data limited detectable features. A further reported finding was that TCR beta sequences accurately predicted the HLA-A and HLA-B alleles for most subjects in the first cohort. The earlier analysis of some 560 of the donors excluded roughly 16 rarely observed V segments, including chromosome 9 orphons, because counts were too low. Specific HLA alleles were associated with 15,000 to 20,000 TCR beta sequences at a false discovery rate of 0.05 in a later analysis. In an earlier analysis of roughly 560 of the donors, most TCR beta V segments were observed in productive rearrangements about 90% or about 30% of the time, broadly matching IMGT annotations. According to a later analysis, parvovirus B19, influenza, CMV and Epstein-Barr virus appeared linked to several top co-occurrence clusters. When HLA alleles, especially DR and DQ, strongly co-occurred, attributing TCR associations to individual alleles was difficult. The study listed 150 to 200 TCR beta chains as associated with cytomegalovirus. The classifier was reported to diagnose cytomegalovirus status with high specificity and sensitivity in both the original cohort and the validation cohort. A later analysis found that HLA-associated TCR beta chains were more clonally expanded and had lower generation probabilities than equally common non-associated chains. An association between a missense DCLRE1C variant and V-gene and J-gene trimming of TCR beta chains was found in a later genetic analysis and replicated in an independent cohort. HLA typing was unavailable for some donors at each locus, so association tests used only the typed subset. In vitro tests confirmed that a few of the cytomegalovirus-associated TCR beta chains recognize cytomegalovirus antigens. Compared with the approximately 670-donor mean, donors in an Asian-associated ancestry cluster had fewer N-insertions in productive TCRs, according to a later genetic analysis. Because the 87-base-pair reads could not distinguish some IMGT-functional V segments, including TRBV6-2 and TRBV6-3, those segments were excluded. In a later analysis, TCR association rates were found to vary across HLA loci, with the most associated TCRs seen for DRB1 alleles and the fewest for HLA-C alleles.

The method behind the library was the immunoSEQ multiplex PCR assay. For the multiplex PCR, a mixture combining 60 forward primers for TCR Vbeta segments and 13 reverse primers for TCR Jbeta segments was used. Amplification of the CDR3 region of rearranged TCR beta genes was performed with a multiplex PCR assay on genomic DNA. The Illumina HiSeq System was used to sequence the amplified TCR beta libraries as 87-base-pair reads. The original pipeline was this. A later analysis counted about 80 million unique TCR beta chains across the 500 to 850 repertoires, and 9 million to 14 million of these chains were shared by at least two donors. To remove PCR and sequencing errors, raw reads were error-corrected and collapsed into unique sequences using a nearest-neighbor algorithm that merged closely related sequences. To assign V, D and J gene segments, CDR3 sequences were aligned to IMGT reference sequences. For a sequence to be retained, a match of at least six nucleotides was required to both a V gene segment and a J gene segment. A rearrangement was called productive if the CDR3 had no stop codons and remained in frame with V and J, and every other rearrangement was called non-productive. Following IMGT convention, CDR3 was defined as the stretch from the second conserved V-encoded cysteine to the conserved J-encoded phenylalanine. Sequences without an unambiguous match to a single V gene segment were excluded from the earlier analysis of several hundred of the donors. An earlier analysis of a few hundred of the donors classified V segments as functional when productive rearrangements were above 56.7% and as segregating when the standard deviation between donors was above 5%. To diagnose cytomegalovirus status from the catalog of TCR beta chain sequences, a statistical classification framework was built. In a later analysis, TCR nucleotide sequences were compared against IMGT/GENE-DB human TR gene sequences so that V and J genes could be assigned. A later analysis assigned CDR3 sequences and most-parsimonious VDJ recombination scenarios with the TCRdist pipeline. A later analysis defined each TCR beta chain by its CDR3 amino acid sequence plus V-gene family, and excluded reads lacking a unique V-gene family. In a later analysis, approximately 640 highly shared, low-generation-probability nucleotide sequences were removed to address suspected cross-contamination and a sequencing artifact. For each public chain, a later analysis derived a clonal expansion index from normalized ranks of inferred template counts within each repertoire. A later analysis computed generation probabilities with a VDJ recombination model fitted to out-of-frame rearrangements, and checked the results against IGoR. Hypergeometric tests were used in a later analysis to score TCR-TCR, TCR-HLA and TCR-CMV co-occurrence, with a repertoire-size bias correction applied to the TCR pairs. A later analysis estimated false discovery rates by permuting HLA or CMV assignments 20 times. In a later analysis, co-occurring TCRs were grouped using DBSCAN, with TCRdist sequence similarity added in when clustering inside HLA-allele-positive subsets. Repertoires with fewer than 30,000 or more than 120,000 public chains, plus five repertoires with anomalous nucleotide sharing, were excluded from co-occurrence clustering. The table was pulled from immuneACCESS by TCRdb, which kept in-frame rearrangements only. Such tables lose some clones; where checked, under half of the loss comes from unresolved V genes, and the rest has no known cause. Clonal size and the V and J genes are those of that table, whereas D and trimming came from the DNA. The sample table holds 150,000 to 200,000 clones, of which approximately 86% were seen once. The top ten constitute approximately 1.7% of the sample.

The CDR3 contains 15 residues, cysteine and phenylalanine counted. The sequence is cut down to CDR3 DNA, 45 bases in frame from base 1. V lost 3 bases and J lost 8 bases, and the count of bases not matched to a germline gene is 7. CDR1 and CDR2 are read off the germline V gene as ENHRY and SYGVKD. As concerns this clone: No cognate antigen has been identified for it. One base away there is no much larger clone; base qualities are not given.

In total, 666 healthy bone marrow donors made up the cohort. Cohort members were all nominally healthy when sampled, although unrecorded immune exposures were likely present. The donor tested CMV seronegative and was one of the 352 seronegative cohort members. Every donor gave a peripheral blood sample, and the peripheral blood mononuclear cells from that sample were used for TCR beta sequencing. Genomic DNA extraction from the blood cell samples was performed with the Qiagen DNeasy Blood Extraction Kit. The specimen was PBMCs. The rearrangement combines TRBV10-3 with TRBJ2-1, with 10 bases matching TRBD1. The TCR originated in a woman between 18 and 29 years old in good health and CMV-seronegative. The DNA reads as follows: TGTGCCATCAGTGATTTCCGGGACAGGGGCGATGAGCAGTTCTTC. The translation is CAISDFRDRGDEQFF.